This T cell receptor (beta chain) came from a study of tumor-infiltrating lymphocytes in primary liver carcinoma. The CDR3 is made up of 16 amino acids. Germline CDR1 SGHVS, CDR2 FQNEAQ. The roughly 19-32 mg bulk tissue piece was not sorted before simultaneous RNA and DNA extraction. From 500 to 600 ng of total RNA, TCR beta-specific cDNA was reverse-transcribed using a constant-region primer. Three-round nested multiplex PCR performed with slightly modified ARM-PCR produced the TCR beta libraries. The two initial PCR rounds, around 11 cycles each, used TRBV1-TRBV30 forward and C-beta reverse primers. MiXCR was run by TCRdb on the multiplex PCR reads, yielding one entry per CDR3 protein. The sample has 100,000 or so distinct CDR3 sequences, roughly 69% seen once. Notes on this clonotype: The junction departs from the called germline gene at one end, perhaps through a read error.

This receptor was identified in a woman aged 60-75 years with primary liver carcinoma and hepatitis B virus infection. The sample taken for sequencing was liver tumor tissue from sampling region 5. The subset denotes: tumor region T5, tumor centre. The chain combines TRBV7-8 with TRBJ2-1, with D possibly being TRBD2 (6 bases). The CDR3 here is CVSCLVSRGKYNEQLF. DNA for the CDR3: TGTGTCAGCTGCTTAGTCTCACGGGGGAAGTACAATGAGCAGCTCTTC.